This T cell receptor beta chain was found in a study of blood T cell repertoires in COVID-19. Using immunoSEQ multiplex PCR, the repertoire was profiled, and TCRdb retains in-frame clones only, with some absent. The table has some 240,000 clones, 70% to 85% seen once. The source of this sequence is a woman in her forties who had recovered from COVID-19. The sequenced material came from peripheral blood.

DNA of the CDR3: TGTGCCAGTAGTACCAAGTGGGACAGGGGGTACAGGGGCTACAATGAGCAGTTCTTC. It translates to CASSTKWDRGYRGYNEQFF. The J gene is TRBJ2-1, the V gene TRBV19; 11 bases are shared with TRBD1. Trimming at V came to 4 bases and at J to 3 bases, leaving 14 bases not matched to a gene. The germline CDR1 and CDR2 sequences are LNHDA and SQIVND (reference sequence). CDR3 length equals 19 residues.